Reported below is one T cell receptor (beta chain). The antigen remains undetermined. The TCR library protocol attached unique molecular identifiers to the individual cDNA molecules. TCRdb fed the 5' RACE reads into MiXCR, producing one record per CDR3 protein. The sample has just over 60,000 distinct CDR3 sequences; around 9.9% are singletons. The V and J ends lost 0 bases and 9 bases, in that order; junction bases with no gene match: 5. Germline V gives CDR1 SGHRS, CDR2 YFSETQ. The CDR3 spans 15 residues. The data originate from a study of early T cells in non-severe SARS-CoV-2 infection. Study as a whole: Chains stayed unpaired after sequencing of bulk RNA from unsorted whole blood. Study results and caveats: The matching step, a VDJdb search, favored anti-spike CD8 responses and missed private and CD4 specificities.

This sequence was found in an adult who was a healthcare worker with PCR-confirmed SARS-CoV-2 infection or an uninfected control (not recorded which). This chain uses TRBV5-1 with TRBJ1-6; 8 nucleotides match TRBD1. The sample consisted of whole blood. The CDR3 is CASSLEAGGTSPLHF. For the CDR3, the DNA is TGCGCCAGCAGCTTGGAGGCAGGGGGCACTTCACCCCTCCACTTT.